What follows describes a single T cell receptor beta chain. It lacks a known antigen. Per-base qualities were not stored, and no clone one base away is much larger. This sample stems from a study of blood T cell repertoires in COVID-19 (dated by TCRdb to the early 2020s). The study in broad terms: The collaborator samples originated in the United States, Italy and Spain and spanned the acute and convalescent phases of COVID-19. Subjects who had been exposed to COVID-19, were actively infected with it, or had recovered from it provided the deeply sampled blood TCRbeta repertoires that made up the dataset. Where HLA class I and class II types were available, the types were taken from metadata supplied by the sample provider, not from assay-based typing. Nearly every sample came with metadata listing a de-identified subject ID, COVID-19 status, age in years and sex. The prospective study material was composed of cDNA or gDNA derived from T cells, B-cell-depleted T cells, or PBMCs. The samples were drawn from two sources: the first 160 participants of the ongoing ImmuneRACE study, and 950 to 1,500 subjects contributed by 6 global collaborators. The repertoires were released in a freely available public database meant as a resource for research on the immune response to SARS-CoV-2.

The study at large found these results: Clinical and demographic metadata were provided uncurated, with the amount varying by source and participant.

TCRbeta CDR3 regions were amplified from genomic DNA using the immunoSEQ Assay, a bias-controlled multiplex PCR. The published analysis was carried out like this. Nucleated cell counts per sample were estimated from amplification of reference gene primers within the assay. To quantify the absolute abundance of each unique TCRbeta CDR3 rearrangement, sequence reads were collapsed and filtered. For each sample, productive Simpson clonality was calculated as the square root of Simpson's diversity index over productive rearrangements. In its TCRdb copy, this immuneACCESS table keeps in-frame sequences only and misses some clones. Where compared with another copy, unresolved V genes explain less than half of these, and the others have no known cause. V and J calls and clone size are copied from that table; D and trimming were computed from the DNA. The sample records tens of thousands of clones, roughly 87% of which are singletons. 3% of the sample goes to the ten largest clones.

Reading from cysteine to phenylalanine, the CDR3 counts 14 amino acids. Only the CDR3 DNA is retained, 42 bases long and in frame from the first base. Each collaborating institution followed its own protocols to collect whole blood in K2EDTA tubes. Collaborator samples were shipped for TCRbeta analysis as frozen whole blood, isolated PBMCs, or DNA extracted from either sample type. The chain couples TRBV21-1 to TRBJ1-2; the D call in the table, TRBD1, was not verified against the DNA. TRBV21-1 is listed as a pseudogene. The sequencing input was peripheral blood. This TCR derives from a man aged 45-60 years with active COVID-19. The nucleotide sequence is TGTGCCAGCAGCAAAAGAAAGACAGGGTATGGCTACACCTTC. Translated, this gives CASSKRKTGYGYTF.